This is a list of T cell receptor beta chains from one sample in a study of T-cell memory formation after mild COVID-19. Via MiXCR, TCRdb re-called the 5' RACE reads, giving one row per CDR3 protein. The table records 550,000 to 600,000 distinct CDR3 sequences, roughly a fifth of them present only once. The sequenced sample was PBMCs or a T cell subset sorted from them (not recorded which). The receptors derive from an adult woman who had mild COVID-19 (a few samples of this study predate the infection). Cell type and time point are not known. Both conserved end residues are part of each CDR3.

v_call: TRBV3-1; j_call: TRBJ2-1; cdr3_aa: CASSQVLGLGNEQFF
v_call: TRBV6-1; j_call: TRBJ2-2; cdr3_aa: CASMIRGNTGELFF
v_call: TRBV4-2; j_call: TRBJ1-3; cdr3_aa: CASSQDRDGHTIYF
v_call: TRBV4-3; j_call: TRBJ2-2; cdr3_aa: CASSWVNEQGPFTGELFF
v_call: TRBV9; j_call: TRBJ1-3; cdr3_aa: CASSPFRALSGNTIYF
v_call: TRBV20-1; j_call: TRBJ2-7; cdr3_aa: CSASHSYEQYF
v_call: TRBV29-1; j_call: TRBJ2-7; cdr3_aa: CSVVVGGDEQYF
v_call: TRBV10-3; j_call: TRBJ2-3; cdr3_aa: CASLAGLSTDTQYF
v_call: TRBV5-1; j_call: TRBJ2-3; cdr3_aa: CASSLEEEMTTDTQYF
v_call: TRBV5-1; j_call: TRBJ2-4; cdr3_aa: CASSIMQGPPGLRAKNIQYF
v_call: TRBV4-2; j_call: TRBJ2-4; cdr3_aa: CASSQQGGLKNIQYF
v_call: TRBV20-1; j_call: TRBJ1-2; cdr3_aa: CSAPRRDRENGYTF
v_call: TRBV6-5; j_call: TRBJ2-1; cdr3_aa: CASSPRGGRFSYNEQFF
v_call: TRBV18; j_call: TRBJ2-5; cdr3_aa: CASSPVGQPKSTQYF
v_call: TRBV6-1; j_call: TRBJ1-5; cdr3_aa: CASSEWRSTSNQPQHF
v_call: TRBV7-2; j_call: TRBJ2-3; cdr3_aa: CASSPSGGAGDTQYF
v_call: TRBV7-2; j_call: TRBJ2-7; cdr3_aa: CASSYPQVREQYF
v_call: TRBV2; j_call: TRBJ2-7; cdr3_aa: CASYGSGATYEQYF
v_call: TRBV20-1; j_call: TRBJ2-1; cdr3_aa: CSATIRGSEQFF
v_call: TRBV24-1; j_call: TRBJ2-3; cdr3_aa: CATSEIGDGTQYF
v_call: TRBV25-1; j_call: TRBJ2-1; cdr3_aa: CASSPDVGTGGDNEQFF
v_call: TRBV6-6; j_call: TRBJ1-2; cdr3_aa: CASSYIGTGGGYTF
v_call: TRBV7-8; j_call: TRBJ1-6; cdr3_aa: CASSLAWQGNSPLHF
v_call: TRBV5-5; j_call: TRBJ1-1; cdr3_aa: CASREKTGTANTEAFF
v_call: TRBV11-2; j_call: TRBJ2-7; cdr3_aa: CASSLGTSEQYF
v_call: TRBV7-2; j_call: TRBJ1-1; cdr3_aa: CASTSQSLNTEAFF
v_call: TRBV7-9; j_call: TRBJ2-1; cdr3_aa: CASSLGGLNPEQFF
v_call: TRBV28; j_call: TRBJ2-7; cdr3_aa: CASSLLGTAYEQYF
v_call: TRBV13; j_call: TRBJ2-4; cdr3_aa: CASSPALAKNIQYF
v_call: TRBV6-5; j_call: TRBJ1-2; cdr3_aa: CASSYRDSYGYTF
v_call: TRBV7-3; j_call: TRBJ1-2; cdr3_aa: CASSVSRAYGYTF
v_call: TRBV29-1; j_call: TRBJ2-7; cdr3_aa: CSGYWTGVGEQYF
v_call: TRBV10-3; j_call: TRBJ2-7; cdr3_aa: CAIGSYEQYF